Listed below are T cell receptor beta chains from one sample, sequenced in a study of cytomegalovirus exposure and HLA in healthy donors. TCRdb's copy holds only in-frame clones and misses some; the assay was immunoSEQ multiplex PCR. The table records some 110,000 clones, around three quarters of them present only once. Sequenced sample: PBMCs. The receptors originated from a man aged 30 to 45 in good health and CMV-seropositive. CDR3s leave out the opening cysteine and the closing phenylalanine or tryptophan.

>TRBV28|15|TRBJ2-2
ASSFPPVGGRDGELF
>TRBV5-6|14|TRBJ1-6
ASSSTGQGNNSPLH
>TRBV7-6|13|TRBJ1-4
ASSLWTGSNEKLF
>TRBV5-4|11|TRBJ2-7
ASSSGQGYEQY
>TRBV27|12|TRBJ2-7
ASSQGAVTYEQY
>TRBV6-6|11|TRBJ2-7
ASSLLVTYEQY
>TRBV7-2|13|TRBJ2-1
ASSFFRAPYNEQF
>TRBV2|10|TRBJ2-2
ASSLHTGELF
>TRBV7-3|13|TRBJ2-7
ASSLDGAVTYEQY
>TRBV9|15|TRBJ2-3
ASSVSGLAGTADTQY
>TRBV15|13|TRBJ2-3
ATSNLASSTDTQY
>TRBV29-1|11|TRBJ1-1
SVVGQGPLLAF
>TRBV10-3|14|TRBJ2-4
AISESVGAFKNIQY
>TRBV4-2|14|TRBJ2-7
ASSLTSGSNTYEQY
>TRBV2|11|TRBJ2-1
ASSSDSYNEQF
>TRBV5-4|11|TRBJ2-7
ASSPGLAYEQY
>TRBV14|14|TRBJ2-2
ASSQGLAGPSGELF
>TRBV19|13|TRBJ2-7
ASSIGGQGAYEQY
>TRBV7-8|13|TRBJ2-1
ASSHAPGLGFEQF
>TRBV19|14|TRBJ1-5
ASNNRQFYSNQPQH
>TRBV19|17|TRBJ1-5
ARTENRSGQLVSNQPQH
>TRBV7-6|11|TRBJ1-1
ASSLEGGQGAF
>TRBV15|11|TRBJ1-1
ATSARGWTEAF
>TRBV28|15|TRBJ1-2
ASIRNPPGEELDGYT
>TRBV30|12|TRBJ2-7
AWSGYGRNYEQY
>TRBV30|12|TRBJ1-5
AWSPGQGNQPQH
>TRBV10-3|11|TRBJ1-1
AIMGTGGTEAF
>TRBV6-6|12|TRBJ2-1
ASLSTGGRNEQF
>TRBV30|13|TRBJ2-7
AWNAGLAGVDEQY
>TRBV4-2|15|TRBJ2-3
ASSKGGLAANTDTQY
>TRBV7-2|15|TRBJ1-1
ASSLGQGARVNTEAF
>TRBV2|16|TRBJ1-6
ASSLGGTGEPDNSPLH
>TRBV19|13|TRBJ1-1
ASSISGISSTEAF
>TRBV6-6|13|-
ASRKRWDSSYEQY
>TRBV7-9|11|TRBJ2-7
SSSLPGTYEQY
>TRBV4-1|12|TRBJ1-3
ASSQDSGTNTIY
>TRBV7-2|10|TRBJ1-2
ARETANYGYT
>TRBV6-1|14|TRBJ1-4
ASSEFRTPPNEKLF
>TRBV5-1|12|TRBJ1-1
ASSSTGGKTEAF
>TRBV5-1|16|TRBJ2-4
ASSFLPPALQSEDSQY
>TRBV11-2|13|TRBJ2-3
ASSLHPTLTDTQY
>TRBV9|13|TRBJ1-1
ASSVTGMENTEAF
>TRBV2|11|TRBJ2-3
ASKERERDTQY
>TRBV11-3|12|TRBJ2-7
ASSLGGSSYEQY
>TRBV9|12|TRBJ1-4
ASSVGADNEKLF
>TRBV7-3|13|TRBJ1-1
ASSLILLGGSEAF
>TRBV5-1|11|TRBJ1-5
ASSLFGQQPQH
>TRBV29-1|10|TRBJ2-7
SFGTTLYEQY